What follows describes a single T cell receptor beta chain. This sample was taken from a study of blood T cell repertoires in COVID-19. Here immunoSEQ multiplex PCR was the method, and the copy in TCRdb shows in-frame clones only, minus some. The data hold 250,000 or so clones, with roughly 91% observed a single time. The sequenced sample consisted of peripheral blood. The sequence was collected from a man younger than 45 with COVID-19, enrolled during active disease.

Here the CDR3 reads CASSEGGRGRLNTIYF. DNA for the CDR3: TGTGCCAGCAGTGAAGGTGGCAGGGGGCGCTTAAACACCATATATTTT. The chain combines TRBV2 with TRBJ1-3; 8 bases align to TRBD1. This CDR3 is 16 amino acids long. Germline-derived CDR1 and CDR2 are SNHLY and FYNNEI. The trim removed 1 base at V and 6 bases at J, leaving 8 bases unmatched.